The subject of this entry is one T cell receptor beta chain. The sample is drawn from a study of blood T cell repertoires in COVID-19. The overall study: In each case, the material was cDNA or gDNA derived from T cells, B-cell-depleted T cells, or PBMCs.

In germline, CDR1 is LNHDA, CDR2 SQIVND (reference sequence). Deletions cut 5 bases from V and 3 bases from J, with 12 bases between. The CDR3 runs 14 residues. Profiling relied on immunoSEQ multiplex PCR, and the TCRdb table lists in-frame clones only, not all of them. The data show 150,000 or so clones, with 70% to 80% seen just once and approximately 5% held by the top ten. This clonotype was obtained from a woman in her 70s with COVID-19, enrolled during active disease. The chain employs TRBV19 and TRBJ2-3, with D tentatively TRBD1 (6 bases). Input material: peripheral blood. The CDR3 DNA is TGTGCCAGTAGTTGGACAGTTACGACAGATACGCAGTATTTT. The encoded protein is CASSWTVTTDTQYF.